This T cell receptor (beta chain) was captured in a study of cytomegalovirus exposure and HLA in healthy donors. Study-wide findings and caveats: The authors confirmed in vitro that a few CMV-associated chains were specific for CMV antigens. Among TCR beta chains, those listed as cytomegalovirus-associated numbered around 160. In a later analysis, TCR beta V- and J-gene trimming was associated with a missense DCLRE1C variant.

It was with 60 Vbeta and 13 Jbeta primers that the PCR ran. Only in-frame clones appear in the TCRdb table, and some are missing; sequencing was by immunoSEQ multiplex PCR. The sample contains 90,000 to 120,000 clones, roughly 76% of which appear only once. The CDR3 runs 14 residues. The germline CDR1 and CDR2 sequences are SGHVS and FNYEAQ. Trimming shortened V by 6 bases and J by 6 bases, and 16 bases separated the two germline ends. For this clone: What it binds is unknown.

The V call is TRBV7-6, the J call TRBJ2-3, with D possibly TRBD1 on 5 matching bases. Sequencing was carried out using PBMCs. This TCR was sampled from a man aged 18 to 35 in good health and CMV-seronegative. The CDR3 bases are TGTGCCAGCAGGTACTCGACAGCCTCGGATACGCAGTATTTT. It codes for CASRYSTASDTQYF.